The 15 T cell receptor beta chains in this list originate from one sample, sequenced in a study of blood T cell repertoires in COVID-19. Data came from immunoSEQ multiplex PCR; TCRdb stores just in-frame clones and leaves some out. Of 100,000 to 150,000 clones in the sample, approximately 80% were seen once. The sample consisted of peripheral blood. These receptors were obtained from a human donor in a cohort sampled during active COVID-19.

This clone has just a few counts. The chain carries TRBV19 and TRBJ2-2; TRBD1 matches 10 bases. Germline V lookup: CDR1 LNHDA, CDR2 SQIVND (reference sequence). The CDR3 runs 16 residues. The junction had 6 bases not matched to a gene; V was cut back by 1 base and J by 7 bases. CDR3 amino acids: CASSIGDRGRSGELFF. The CDR3 DNA sequence: TGTGCCAGTAGTATAGGTGACAGGGGGCGGAGCGGGGAGCTGTTTTTT.

The chain couples TRBV4-3 to TRBJ2-3; 8 bases fit TRBD1. Losses at the gene ends were 4 bases for V and 5 bases for J; bases not matched to a gene: 5. Germline values: CDR1 LGHNA, CDR2 YSLEER. CDR3 size: 14 residues. The CDR3 sequence is CASSPGGAGDTQYF. The CDR3 bases are TGCGCCAGCAGCCCAGGGGGCGCGGGAGATACGCAGTATTTT.

The rearrangement joins TRBV4-3 to TRBJ1-2; no clear D. Germline V gene sequence: CDR1 LGHNA, CDR2 YSLEER. The V end lost 0 bases, the J end lost 8 bases, and 19 bases lay between the germline ends. The CDR3 runs to 16 residues. CDR3 bases: TGCGCCAGCAGCCAAGATTGGCACAGTGCAGGAGGCGGCTACACCTTC. It codes for CASSQDWHSAGGGYTF.

CDR3 region: CASGWGTAYGYTF. DNA for the CDR3: TGTGCTAGTGGTTGGGGGACAGCCTATGGCTACACCTTC. The genes are TRBV12-5 and TRBJ1-2; TRBD1 agrees at 7 bases. CDR3 length: 13 amino acids. Trimming at V came to 4 bases and at J to 4 bases, leaving 3 bases not matched to a gene. Germline CDR1 is LGHNT and CDR2 is FRNRAP.

The J gene is TRBJ2-1, the V gene TRBV29-1; 9 bases align to TRBD2. J lost 10 bases, V lost 7 bases, and 8 bases had no gene match. Germline loops: CDR1 SQVTM, CDR2 ANQGSEA. This CDR3 is built from 12 residues. The CDR3 region is CSGRAGGGEQFF. CDR3 nucleotides: TGCAGCGGCCGAGCGGGGGGAGGGGAGCAGTTCTTC.

The V call is TRBV7-2, the J call TRBJ1-4; the match to TRBD1 covers 8 bases. This CDR3 is built from 15 residues. Germline V gene lookup returns CDR1 SGHTA and CDR2 FQGNSA. V lost 3 bases and J lost 8; bases outside the gene matches: 8. CDR3 loop: CASSFAGTGAEKLFF. The CDR3 DNA follows: TGTGCCAGCAGCTTCGCCGGGACAGGTGCAGAAAAACTGTTTTTT.

This chain links TRBV19 with TRBJ2-7; D is ambiguous. V lost 2 bases to trimming and J lost 6 bases, with 17 bases between them. This CDR3 contains 15 residues. Germline V gene sequence: CDR1 LNHDA, CDR2 SQIVND (reference sequence). The CDR3 sequence: CASSISGQTLREQYF. In nucleotides, the CDR3 is TGTGCCAGTAGTATAAGTGGGCAGACCCTCCGCGAGCAGTACTTC.

The chain employs TRBV5-1 and TRBJ2-5; 7 nucleotides line up with TRBD2. Germline V lookup: CDR1 SGHRS, CDR2 YFSETQ. The trim removed 4 bases at V and 1 base at J, leaving 13 bases unmatched. The CDR3 loop spans 17 amino acids. CDR3 coding DNA: TGCGCCAGCAGCCCACCAGAAAGCGGGGCCTTCCAAGAGACCCAGTACTTC. It codes for CASSPPESGAFQETQYF.

The chain joins TRBV10-2 to TRBJ1-4; TRBD1 agrees at 9 bases. This CDR3 has 13 residues. The germline V gene has CDR1 WSHSY and CDR2 SAAADI. V lost 9 bases, J lost 6 bases, and 5 bases stayed unmatched. For the CDR3, the DNA is TGCGCCAGTTCTACAGGGGGCGATGAAAAACTGTTTTTT. It specifies CASSTGGDEKLFF.

The chain links TRBV18 to TRBJ2-1; a weak D match, TRBD2 (6 bases). The V gene lost 3 bases and the J gene lost 6 bases, with 15 bases spanning the gap. The CDR3 spans 15 residues. Germline V CDR1 and CDR2: KGHSH, LQKENI. The CDR3 nucleotides are TGTGCCAGCTCACCTCCGGGGAGGATTTCCAATGAGCAGTTCTTC. Its protein is CASSPPGRISNEQFF.

The J gene is TRBJ1-1, the V gene TRBV10-2; D is undetermined. This CDR3 is built from 11 residues. The ends were cut back, 4 bases at V and 4 bases at J, with 4 bases in the middle. Germline V gene data show CDR1 as WSHSY and CDR2 as SAAADI. The CDR3 bases are TGCGCCAGCAGTGCACTCACTGAAGCTTTCTTT. It is translated as CASSALTEAFF.

This chain uses TRBV7-9 with TRBJ2-1; D not certain. The CDR3 contains 13 residues. V was cut by 1 base and J by 9 bases, with 10 bases left in between. CDR1 and CDR2 (germline): SEHNR, FQNEAQ (reference sequence). The DNA of the CDR3 is TGTGCCAGCAGCTTAGGACGGCAGGCTGAGCAGTTCTTC. Residues: CASSLGRQAEQFF.

The V gene is TRBV28, the J gene TRBJ2-7, with D perhaps TRBD1 (7 bases). Trimming removed 3 bases from V and 1 base from J, with 16 bases in between. Per the germline V gene, CDR1 is MDHEN and CDR2 is SYDVKM. CDR3 size: 16 residues. The CDR3 DNA reads TGTGCCAGCAGTTTGGAGGCAGGGGGGACGTCCTACGAGCAGTACTTC. It codes for CASSLEAGGTSYEQYF.

This chain connects TRBV11-2 to TRBJ2-6; the match to TRBD1 covers 8 bases. This CDR3 is built from 17 residues. V trimming: 0 bases; J trimming: 2 bases; junction bases outside the gene matches: 3. From germline, CDR1 is SGHAT and CDR2 FQNNGV. The CDR3 coding sequence is TGTGCCAGCAGCTTAGATCCGACAGGGGCTGGGGCCAACGTCCTGACTTTC. It is translated as CASSLDPTGAGANVLTF. Complete variable domain (other parts from reference TRBV11-2 and TRBJ2-6): EAGVAQSPRYKIIEKRQSVAFWCNPISGHATLYWYQQILGQGPKLLIQFQNNGVVDDSQLPKDRFSAERLKGVDSTLKIQPAKLEDSAVYLCASSLDPTGAGANVLTFGAGSRLTVL.

V usage is TRBV11-2 and J usage is TRBJ2-5; TRBD1 matches at 7 bases. The V gene's germline CDR1 is SGHAT and CDR2 FQNNGV. The CDR3 spans 16 residues. The trim removed 5 bases at V and 1 base at J, leaving 10 bases unmatched. CDR3 nucleotides: TGTGCCAGCAGCAAATGGGTCGGACAGGCCCAAGAGACCCAGTACTTC. Translated: CASSKWVGQAQETQYF.